Below are 29 T cell receptor beta chains sequenced from a single sample in a study of blood T cell repertoires in COVID-19. Produced via immunoSEQ multiplex PCR; TCRdb's table is partial and in-frame only. The sample lists some 320,000 clones; more than 70% were seen once. Source material: peripheral blood. These receptors all come from a woman in her 30s who had recovered from COVID-19.

This chain connects TRBV2 to TRBJ1-5, with D possibly being TRBD1 (6 bases). The germline V gene encodes CDR1 SNHLY and CDR2 FYNNEI. The CDR3 has 14 amino acids. The V gene lost 8 bases and the J gene lost 3 bases, with 14 bases spanning the gap. CDR3: CASQGRDINQPQHF. CDR3 bases: TGTGCCAGCCAAGGCCGGGACATCAATCAGCCCCAGCATTTT.

The genes are TRBV28 and TRBJ2-2, with 10 bases identical to TRBD2. Germline CDR1 reads MDHEN; CDR2 reads SYDVKM. There are 15 residues in the CDR3. V lost 5 bases to trimming and J lost 6 bases; unmatched junction nucleotides: 6. CDR3 sequence: CASSLTSGASGELFF. The CDR3 region has the DNA TGTGCCAGCAGTCTTACTAGCGGGGCGTCCGGGGAGCTGTTTTTT.

The CDR3 nucleotides read TGTGCCAGTAGTATGGACAGAAGAACTGAAGCTTTCTTT. Residues: CASSMDRRTEAFF. This chain joins TRBV19 and TRBJ1-1; D may be TRBD1 (6 bases). Trimming removed 3 bases at V and 5 bases at J, with 10 bases between. Per germline, CDR1 LNHDA and CDR2 SQIVND (reference sequence). The CDR3 has 13 residues.

CDR3 DNA: TGTGCCAGCAGCGGCGGCGGGGGGGCCCCTGGGGCCAACGTCCTGACTTTC. Amino acid sequence: CASSGGGGAPGANVLTF. The chain joins TRBV5-4 to TRBJ2-6; 9 nucleotides line up with TRBD2. Germline CDR1 SGHNT, CDR2 YYREEE (reference sequence). This CDR3 has 17 amino acids. Trimming removed 4 bases from V and 2 bases from J; junction bases left unmatched: 7.

As concerns this clone: Other nucleotide sequences from this sample produce the same CDR3. The chain combines TRBV25-1 with TRBJ1-1; 11 nucleotides agree with TRBD1. With V trimmed by 3 bases and J by 3 bases, 3 bases remained unmatched. Per the germline V gene, CDR1 is MGHDK and CDR2 is SYGVNS. This CDR3 has 15 residues. The CDR3: CASSDPGQGDTEAFF. CDR3 bases: TGTGCCAGCAGTGACCCGGGACAGGGGGACACTGAAGCTTTCTTT. The full variable domain, its missing parts supplied by reference TRBV25-1 and TRBJ1-1, is EADIYQTPRYLVIGTGKKITLECSQTMGHDKMYWYQQDPGMELHLIHYSYGVNSTEKGDLSSESTVSRIRTEHFPLTLESARPSHTSQYLCASSDPGQGDTEAFFGQGTRLTVV.

The chain combines TRBV19 with TRBJ1-2, with D possibly matching TRBD1 (5 bases). V dropped 7 bases and J dropped 0 bases, with 18 bases sitting between them. CDR3 length: 16 amino acids. CDR1 is LNHDA and CDR2 is SQIVND in the germline V gene (reference sequence). Here the CDR3 reads CASTHRRGIANYGYTF. The CDR3 bases are TGTGCCAGTACCCACAGGCGGGGAATAGCTAACTATGGCTACACCTTC.

V is TRBV25-1 and J is TRBJ2-2, with TRBD2 identical over 9 bases. CDR3 length: 14 residues. CDR1 and CDR2 from the germline V gene are MGHDK and SYGVNS. Trimming at V came to 1 base and at J to 6 bases, leaving 0 bases not matched to a gene. The CDR3 DNA sequence: TGTGCCAGCAGTGAATTAGCGGGGGCCGGGGAGCTGTTTTTT. This gives the protein CASSELAGAGELFF. Variable domain in full (rest from reference TRBV25-1 and TRBJ2-2): EADIYQTPRYLVIGTGKKITLECSQTMGHDKMYWYQQDPGMELHLIHYSYGVNSTEKGDLSSESTVSRIRTEHFPLTLESARPSHTSQYLCASSELAGAGELFFGEGSRLTVL.

The V call is TRBV7-9, the J call TRBJ1-6; TRBD1 matches 11 bases. CDR3 length: 16 residues. V shed 0 bases, J shed 5 bases, and the junction held 0 bases outside the gene matches. Germline lookup yields CDR1 SEHNR and CDR2 FQNEAQ (reference sequence). CDR3 nucleotide sequence: TGTGCCAGCAGCTTAGCGGGACAGGGGGATAATTCACCCCTCCACTTT. As protein: CASSLAGQGDNSPLHF.

The rearrangement links TRBV4-2 to TRBJ1-1; the match to TRBD1 covers 9 bases. Per the germline V gene, CDR1 is LGHNA and CDR2 is YNFKEQ. This CDR3 comprises 14 residues. The J segment lost 4 bases and the V segment lost 4 bases, leaving 4 bases of the junction unmatched. The CDR3 loop is CASSPRQGGTEAFF. Here the CDR3 DNA reads TGTGCCAGCAGCCCGAGACAGGGGGGCACTGAAGCTTTCTTT.

The J gene is TRBJ2-1, the V gene TRBV25-1; 9 bases match TRBD1. V lost 0 bases to trimming and J lost 5 bases; unmatched junction nucleotides: 5. The CDR3 sequence is 16 residues long. CDR1 is MGHDK, CDR2 SYGVNS, per germline. CDR3 coding DNA: TGTGCCAGCAGTGAATACGGGACAGGGATACACAATGAGCAGTTCTTC. It specifies CASSEYGTGIHNEQFF.

The rearrangement links TRBV10-1 to TRBJ2-6; 13 nucleotides align to TRBD2. The V and J ends lost 1 base and 0 bases, in that order; junction bases with no gene match: 6. In germline, CDR1 is WNHNN, CDR2 SYGVQD (reference sequence). The CDR3 spans 20 residues. CDR3 in DNA: TGCGCCAGCAGTGAGTTGCGACTAGCGGGGGGTCGCTCTGGGGCCAACGTCCTGACTTTC. It is translated as CASSELRLAGGRSGANVLTF.

CDR3 residues: CATSGGGLTGNTIYF. Here the CDR3 DNA reads TGTGCCACCAGCGGCGGGGGCCTTACGGGAAACACCATATATTTT. The V call is TRBV15, the J call TRBJ1-3, with D perhaps TRBD1 (6 bases). CDR3 size: 15 residues. Germline lookup yields CDR1 LNHNV and CDR2 YYDKDF (reference sequence). V was shortened by 5 bases and J by 4 bases, with 15 bases between the two germline ends. Full variable domain (outside the CDR3, taken from reference TRBV15 and TRBJ1-3): DAMVIQNPRYQVTQFGKPVTLSCSQTLNHNVMYWYQQKSSQAPKLLFHYYDKDFNNEADTPDNFQSRRPNTSFCFLDIRSPGLGDTAMYLCATSGGGLTGNTIYFGEGSWLTVV.

The genes are TRBV5-1 and TRBJ2-3, with 7 bases that match TRBD2. From germline, CDR1 is SGHRS and CDR2 YFSETQ. V lost 3 bases and J lost 14; bases outside the gene matches: 12. This CDR3 region has 13 residues. The CDR3 region has the DNA TGCGCCAGCAGCTACGTCCGGGAGGCCGCTTTGTATTTT. Translating it yields CASSYVREAALYF.

This clone occurred once. This chain joins TRBV19 and TRBJ2-5; D is perhaps TRBD1 (6 bases). From germline, CDR1 is LNHDA and CDR2 SQIVND (reference sequence). Between the trimmed V and J ends, which lost 6 bases and 2 bases, there was a span of 13 bases. This CDR3 has 14 residues. This chain's CDR3 is CASSWVTGQETQYF. DNA for the CDR3: TGTGCCAGTAGCTGGGTGACAGGACAAGAGACCCAGTACTTC. Looking up the rest from reference TRBV19 and TRBJ2-5 gives the full variable domain: DGGITQSPKYLFRKEGQNVTLSCEQNLNHDAMYWYRQDPGQGLRLIYYSQIVNDFQKGDIAEGYSVSREKKESFPLTVTSAQKNPTAFYLCASSWVTGQETQYFGPGTRLLVL.

This clone is a singleton in its sample. This chain connects TRBV7-3 to TRBJ1-2; 7 bases map to TRBD1. Germline loops: CDR1 SGHTA, CDR2 FQGTGA. The V gene end was trimmed by 0 bases and the J gene end by 4 bases; junction bases not matched to a gene: 8. The CDR3 runs 16 residues. The CDR3 sequence: CASSLTREGAGYGYTF. The CDR3 nucleotides read TGTGCCAGCAGCTTAACGAGAGAGGGGGCGGGCTATGGCTACACCTTC.

This sequence joins TRBV7-2 and TRBJ2-7; 10 nucleotides align to TRBD2. Trimming removed 3 bases from V and 4 bases from J; junction bases left unmatched: 6. The CDR3 length is 15 residues. Germline CDR1 is SGHTA and CDR2 is FQGNSA. The CDR3 DNA reads as TGTGCCAGCAGCTTCCGAGCGGGGGGGCTATACGAGCAGTACTTC. It yields the protein CASSFRAGGLYEQYF.

This chain links TRBV5-4 with TRBJ2-3; tentatively, D is TRBD1 (7 bases). CDR1 and CDR2 from the germline V gene are SGHNT and YYREEE (reference sequence). V was clipped by 4 bases and J by 5 bases, with 17 bases between them. CDR3 length equals 15 residues. The CDR3 loop reads CASSRGTVAEDTQYF. In DNA form, the CDR3 reads TGTGCCAGCAGCCGCGGGACAGTGGCCGAAGATACGCAGTATTTT.

V usage is TRBV30 and J usage is TRBJ2-2; D ambiguous. Deletions cut 4 bases from V and 6 bases from J, with 12 bases between. Germline V gene sequence: CDR1 GTSNPN, CDR2 SVGIG (reference sequence). This CDR3 contains 13 residues. The CDR3 DNA reads as TGTGCCTGGATTGCCCCGGGTGCCGGGGAGCTGTTTTTT. Amino acid sequence: CAWIAPGAGELFF. Full variable domain (missing parts from reference TRBV30 and TRBJ2-2): SQTIHQWPATLVQPVGSPLSLECTVEGTSNPNLYWYRQAAGRGLQLLFYSVGIGQISSEVPQNLSASRPQDRQFILSSKKLLLSDSGFYLCAWIAPGAGELFFGEGSRLTVL.

This clone came up a few times. The chain uses TRBV5-5 and TRBJ1-5; D might be TRBD1 (5 bases). Trimming removed 0 bases from V and 7 bases from J, with 11 bases in between. Germline V gives CDR1 SGHKS, CDR2 YYEKEE (reference sequence). The CDR3 has 14 residues. CDR3 DNA sequence: TGTGCCAGCAGCTTGGCCAGGGAAGGGCAGCCCCAGCATTTT. Its protein is CASSLAREGQPQHF.

The chain employs TRBV5-4 and TRBJ2-2; TRBD2 is a possible D gene (6 bases). Between the trimmed V and J ends, which lost 3 bases and 3 bases, there was a span of 12 bases. Per germline, CDR1 SGHNT and CDR2 YYREEE (reference sequence). The CDR3 consists of 15 residues. CDR3 region: CASSSLSGDTGELFF. Written as DNA, the CDR3 is TGTGCCAGCAGCTCTCTCTCGGGGGACACCGGGGAGCTGTTTTTT.

As concerns this clone: This same CDR3 is encoded by further DNA sequences in the sample. The chain joins TRBV28 to TRBJ1-1, with D uncertain. CDR3 size: 12 residues. The V end was cut by 2 bases, the J end by 1 base, with 2 bases between. CDR1 MDHEN and CDR2 SYDVKM come from the germline V gene. CDR3 DNA sequence: TGTGCCAGCAGTTTACGGAACACTGAAGCTTTCTTT. It encodes CASSLRNTEAFF.

The V call is TRBV7-2, the J call TRBJ2-1; the match to TRBD2 covers 9 bases. This CDR3 contains 16 residues. Losses at the gene ends were 4 bases for V and 10 bases for J; bases not matched to a gene: 14. Germline V gene data show CDR1 as SGHTA and CDR2 as FQGNSA. CDR3 nucleotides: TGTGCCAGCAGCTCCATCGCGGGGCGGGGGGGACTCGAGCAGTTCTTC. The encoded protein is CASSSIAGRGGLEQFF.

The rearrangement joins TRBV7-3 to TRBJ1-6, with a tentative D call TRBD1 (6 bases). The CDR3 is made up of 13 amino acids. Germline V CDR1 and CDR2: SGHTA, FQGTGA. Trimming pared 5 bases from V and 9 bases from J, leaving 11 bases between. The CDR3 is CASSPGGASPLHF. CDR3 DNA: TGTGCCAGCAGCCCCGGGGGGGCTTCACCCCTCCACTTT. The full variable domain, completed using reference TRBV7-3 and TRBJ1-6, is GAGVSQTPSNKVTEKGKYVELRCDPISGHTALYWYRQSLGQGPEFLIYFQGTGAADDSGLPNDRFFAVRPEGSVSTLKIQRTERGDSAVYLCASSPGGASPLHFGNGTRLTVT.

The rearrangement uses TRBV6-5 and TRBJ2-7; the match to TRBD1 covers 9 bases. With V trimmed by 6 bases and J by 3 bases, 6 bases remained unmatched. The CDR3 runs 14 residues. The germline V gene has CDR1 MNHEY and CDR2 SVGAGI. In DNA form, the CDR3 reads TGTGCCAGCAGGGACCCGGGACAGGGCTACGAGCAGTACTTC. It translates to CASRDPGQGYEQYF.

This chain joins TRBV5-6 and TRBJ2-1, with D hard to call. CDR1 is SGHDT, CDR2 YYEEEE, per germline. Deletions cut 4 bases from V and 0 bases from J, with 11 bases between. The CDR3 totals 15 residues. CDR3 residues: CASSGRHSSYNEQFF. The DNA for the CDR3 is TGTGCCAGCAGCGGCCGGCACAGCTCCTACAATGAGCAGTTCTTC.

This rearrangement joins TRBV28 to TRBJ1-4, with a tentative D call TRBD1 (5 bases). Trimming took 3 bases from V and 0 from J, leaving 14 bases between them. CDR1 MDHEN and CDR2 SYDVKM come from the germline V gene. CDR3 length equals 17 residues. CDR3 protein: CASSFPGDRATNEKLFF. CDR3 in DNA: TGTGCCAGCAGTTTCCCCGGTGACAGAGCAACTAATGAAAAACTGTTTTTT.

The genes are TRBV18 and TRBJ2-3; D not resolved. Germline loops: CDR1 KGHSH, CDR2 LQKENI. The CDR3 is made up of 13 amino acids. The germline V and J ends were trimmed by 4 bases and 1 base, with 6 bases remaining between them. DNA for the CDR3: TGTGCCAGCTCACGGCAGGGCACAGATACGCAGTATTTT. This translates into CASSRQGTDTQYF.

This clone has a handful of counts. The chain links TRBV27 to TRBJ1-2; 9 bases map to TRBD1. CDR1 is MNHEY, CDR2 SMNVEV, per germline (reference sequence). V was clipped by 0 bases and J by 3 bases; unmatched bases: 8. The CDR3 runs to 17 residues. The DNA of the CDR3 is TGTGCCAGCAGTTTATCTCGGACAGGGGTCGGGGACTATGGCTACACCTTC. Encoded protein: CASSLSRTGVGDYGYTF.

This clone has a single count. V and J are TRBV12-3 or TRBV12-4 and TRBJ2-5, with 9 bases matching TRBD2. This CDR3 has 13 amino acids. Trimming removed 8 bases from V and 2 bases from J; junction bases left unmatched: 3. The CDR3 nucleotides read TGTGCCAGCTCTAGCGGGGTGCAAGAGACCCAGTACTTC. Its protein product is CASSSGVQETQYF.